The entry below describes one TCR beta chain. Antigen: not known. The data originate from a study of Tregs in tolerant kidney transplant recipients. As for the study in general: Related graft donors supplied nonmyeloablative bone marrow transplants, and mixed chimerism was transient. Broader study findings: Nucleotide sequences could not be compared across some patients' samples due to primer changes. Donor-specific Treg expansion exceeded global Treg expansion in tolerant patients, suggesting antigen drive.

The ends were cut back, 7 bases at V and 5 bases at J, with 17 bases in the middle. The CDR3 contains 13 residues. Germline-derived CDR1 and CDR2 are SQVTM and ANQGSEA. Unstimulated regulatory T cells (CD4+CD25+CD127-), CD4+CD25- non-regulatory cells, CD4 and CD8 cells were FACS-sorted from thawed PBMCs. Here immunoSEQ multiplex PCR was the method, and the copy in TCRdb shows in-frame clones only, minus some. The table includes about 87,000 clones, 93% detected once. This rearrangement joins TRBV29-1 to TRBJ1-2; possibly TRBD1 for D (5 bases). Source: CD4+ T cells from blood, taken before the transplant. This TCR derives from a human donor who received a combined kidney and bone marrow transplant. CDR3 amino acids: CSALPQGFYGYTF. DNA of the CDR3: TGCAGCGCACTACCCCAGGGATTTTATGGCTACACCTTC.